The next 25 T cell receptor beta chains were all read from a single sample in a study of blood T cell repertoires in COVID-19. This table comes from immunoSEQ multiplex PCR, and its TCRdb copy is limited to in-frame clones, with some not included. The sample has 150,000 to 200,000 clones, approximately 85% seen once; the top ten hold 9.5% to 12%. The source material was peripheral blood. The origin of the receptors is a human donor with active or convalescent COVID-19. The donor label of this sample is uncertain.

This clone was seen once. The chain is built from TRBV27 and TRBJ2-1, with D perhaps matching TRBD2 (6 bases). The germline CDR1 and CDR2 sequences are MNHEY and SMNVEV (reference sequence). Trimming stripped 3 bases from V and 1 base from J, with 10 bases between. The CDR3 has 15 residues. In DNA, the CDR3 is TGTGCCAGCAGTTTTCTAGCGTCTTCCTACAATGAGCAGTTCTTC. Translating it yields CASSFLASSYNEQFF.

The rearrangement joins TRBV25-1 to TRBJ1-3, with no clear D. CDR3 size: 12 residues. Trimming removed 4 bases from V and 4 bases from J, with 5 bases in between. Per germline, CDR1 MGHDK and CDR2 SYGVNS. The CDR3 DNA reads TGTGCCAGCAGTGCCCTGGGAAACACCATATATTTT. It translates to CASSALGNTIYF.

The chain couples TRBV28 to TRBJ2-3, with TRBD1 as a possible D gene (6 bases). This CDR3 comprises 14 residues. Germline V gene lookup returns CDR1 MDHEN and CDR2 SYDVKM. The germline V and J ends were trimmed by 6 bases and 3 bases, with 13 bases remaining between them. The CDR3 DNA reads as TGTGCCAGCAGAAAACAGGGTGCTACAGATACGCAGTATTTT. Translated, it gives CASRKQGATDTQYF.

The rearrangement joins TRBV5-1 to TRBJ2-4; TRBD1 matches at 11 bases. The CDR3 runs 15 residues. The V gene's germline CDR1 is SGHRS and CDR2 YFSETQ. V gave up 4 bases and J gave up 6 bases; unmatched junction bases: 6. The CDR3 DNA sequence: TGCGCCAGCAGCCCTACCGGGACAGGGGGAAACATTCAGTACTTC. As protein: CASSPTGTGGNIQYF. Full variable domain (outside the CDR3, taken from reference TRBV5-1 and TRBJ2-4): KAGVTQTPRYLIKTRGQQVTLSCSPISGHRSVSWYQQTPGQGLQFLFEYFSETQRNKGNFPGRFSGRQFSNSRSEMNVSTLELGDSALYLCASSPTGTGGNIQYFGAGTRLSVL.

The genes are TRBV4-3 and TRBJ2-3, with 14 bases that match TRBD2. The CDR3 runs 18 residues. Germline-derived CDR1 and CDR2 are LGHNA and YSLEER. Losses at the gene ends were 3 bases for V and 2 bases for J; bases not matched to a gene: 7. The CDR3, as DNA: TGCGCCAGCAGCCAGACTAGCGGGGGGGCCGGGAACACAGATACGCAGTATTTT. Translating gives CASSQTSGGAGNTDTQYF.

The chain couples TRBV19 to TRBJ2-1; 14 positions agree with TRBD2. V shed 2 bases and J 7 bases; nucleotides not matched to a gene: 4. This CDR3 region has 16 residues. Per germline, CDR1 LNHDA and CDR2 SQIVND (reference sequence). CDR3 sequence: CASSILRLAGGNEQFF. The CDR3 coding sequence is TGTGCCAGTAGTATACTTAGACTAGCGGGGGGGAATGAGCAGTTCTTC.

The chain has TRBV4-2 and TRBJ1-2; the match to TRBD1 covers 7 bases. The trim removed 0 bases at V and 7 bases at J, leaving 8 bases unmatched. CDR3 length: 15 residues. Per the germline V gene, CDR1 is LGHNA and CDR2 is YNFKEQ. The CDR3 nucleotides read TGTGCCAGCAGCCAAGAACCGGCCAGGGGGATTGGCTACACCTTC. It encodes CASSQEPARGIGYTF.

The V and J genes are TRBV5-1 and TRBJ2-7; tentatively, D is TRBD1 (5 bases). CDR1 is SGHRS, CDR2 YFSETQ, per germline. Trimming shortened V by 1 base and J by 6 bases, and 8 bases separated the two germline ends. This CDR3 is built from 12 residues. The CDR3 nucleotides are TGCGCCAGCAGCTTGACAGGCCGCGAGCAGTACTTC. Amino acid sequence: CASSLTGREQYF.

The chain has TRBV6-5 and TRBJ1-2; maybe TRBD1 (6 bases). Trimming removed 4 bases at V and 1 base at J, with 13 bases between. CDR3 length: 15 amino acids. Germline V CDR1 and CDR2: MNHEY, SVGAGI. CDR3 sequence: CASSSQGRGNYGYTF. CDR3 in DNA: TGTGCCAGCAGTTCCCAGGGGAGGGGTAACTATGGCTACACCTTC.

The V call is TRBV9, the J call TRBJ2-3; D gene unclear. The CDR3 covers 15 residues. V gave up 0 bases and J gave up 1 base, with 9 bases separating them. Germline CDR1 SGDLS, CDR2 YYNGEE. CDR3 amino acids: CASSVDTRRTDTQYF. The CDR3, as DNA: TGTGCCAGCAGCGTAGACACACGCCGCACAGATACGCAGTATTTT.

This clone turned up a few times. V gene TRBV30 combines with J gene TRBJ2-1; 8 bases fit TRBD1. Germline CDR1 and CDR2: GTSNPN and SVGIG (reference sequence). The CDR3 totals 14 residues. Trimming at V came to 3 bases and at J to 3 bases, leaving 4 bases not matched to a gene. The chain's CDR3 is CAWSVGQGYNEQFF. DNA of the CDR3: TGTGCCTGGAGCGTCGGACAGGGCTACAATGAGCAGTTCTTC.

The rearrangement links TRBV12-3 or TRBV12-4 to TRBJ1-6; 8 positions match TRBD1. The CDR3 is 12 residues long. V lost 8 bases to trimming and J lost 7 bases; unmatched junction nucleotides: 1. The CDR3 DNA reads TGTGCCAGCCGGACAGGGAATTCACCCCTCCACTTT. Translating it yields CASRTGNSPLHF.

The rearrangement uses TRBV28 and TRBJ1-5; D is uncertain. From germline, CDR1 is MDHEN and CDR2 SYDVKM. Between the trimmed V and J ends, which lost 8 bases and 4 bases, there was a span of 9 bases. The CDR3 covers 12 residues. Written as DNA, the CDR3 is TGTGCCAGCCGGAGACGAAATCAGCCCCAGCATTTT. Translating it yields CASRRRNQPQHF.

This clone was counted between two and nine times. V is TRBV6-2 or TRBV6-3 and J is TRBJ2-7; D is perhaps TRBD2 (7 bases). V was shortened by 3 bases and J by 3 bases, with 24 bases between the two germline ends. The length of the CDR3 is 18 residues. Germline V lookup: CDR1 MNHEY, CDR2 SVGEGT. This chain's CDR3 is CASSYNPWGGGRVYEQYF. CDR3 DNA sequence: TGTGCCAGCAGTTATAATCCCTGGGGAGGGGGAAGGGTCTACGAGCAGTACTTC.

The V and J genes are TRBV27 and TRBJ1-2; no clear D gene. The CDR3 sequence is 14 residues long. Germline assignment: CDR1 MNHEY and CDR2 SMNVEV (reference sequence). V lost 4 bases and J lost 4, with 13 bases in between. CDR3 region: CASSSPQAGYGYTF. In DNA, the CDR3 is TGTGCCAGCAGTTCCCCCCAGGCCGGCTATGGCTACACCTTC.

This clone showed up just a few times. The V and J genes are TRBV7-9 and TRBJ1-1; 7 bases align to TRBD1. The CDR3 spans 15 residues. Germline trimming cut 3 bases from V and 0 bases from J; bases unmatched to any gene: 4. Germline CDR1 and CDR2: SEHNR and FQNEAQ (reference sequence). For the CDR3, the DNA is TGTGCCAGCAGCTTGGCAGGGGGGCTGAACACTGAAGCTTTCTTT. Protein: CASSLAGGLNTEAFF.

The rearrangement links TRBV7-3 to TRBJ2-2; tentative D call: TRBD2 (5 bases). CDR1 SGHTA and CDR2 FQGTGA come from the germline V gene. The CDR3 covers 15 residues. V was cut by 4 bases and J by 2 bases, with 11 bases left in between. The CDR3 loop is CASSSLATNTGELFF. The CDR3 DNA reads as TGTGCCAGCAGCTCCTTAGCGACCAACACCGGGGAGCTGTTTTTT.

J is TRBJ2-2 and V is TRBV2, with D perhaps matching TRBD1 (6 bases). Germline values: CDR1 SNHLY, CDR2 FYNNEI. Trimming cost V 5 bases and J 7 bases, with 11 bases left between them. The CDR3 has 13 amino acids. The CDR3 protein is CASSKQGRGELFF. The CDR3 DNA sequence: TGTGCCAGCAGTAAACAGGGTCGCGGGGAGCTGTTTTTT.

Only one count was recorded for this clone. The CDR3 sequence: CASGLRTGGENTEAFF. CDR3 sequence (DNA): TGTGCTAGTGGTCTCCGCACAGGGGGAGAGAACACTGAAGCTTTCTTT. The gene calls are TRBV12-5 and TRBJ1-1; TRBD1 matches 8 bases. CDR3 length: 16 residues. Germline V gene sequence: CDR1 LGHNT, CDR2 FRNRAP. J gave up 1 base and V 5 bases, and 9 bases lay outside the gene matches. The entire variable domain, with the rest obtained from reference TRBV12-5 and TRBJ1-1, is as follows: DARVTQTPRHKVTEMGQEVTMRCQPILGHNTVFWYRQTMMQGLELLAYFRNRAPLDDSGMPKDRFSAEMPDATLATLKIQPSEPRDSAVYFCASGLRTGGENTEAFFGQGTRLTVV.

This clone was seen a single time. V and J are TRBV10-3 and TRBJ2-7; 10 bases agree with TRBD2. V was clipped by 2 bases and J by 10 bases; unmatched bases: 17. Germline CDR1 reads ENHRY; CDR2 reads SYGVKD. This CDR3 region has 17 residues. The chain's CDR3 is CAISELAPWSGRAEQYF. The CDR3 coding sequence is TGTGCCATCAGTGAGCTTGCCCCCTGGAGCGGGAGGGCCGAACAGTACTTC.

V and J are TRBV4-3 and TRBJ2-7; 7 positions agree with TRBD2. This CDR3 region has 13 residues. Losses at the gene ends were 0 bases for V and 5 bases for J; bases not matched to a gene: 1. Looked up from germline, CDR1 is LGHNA and CDR2 is YSLEER. CDR3 nucleotides: TGCGCCAGCAGCCAAGATCGGGGGGACGAGCAGTACTTC. As protein: CASSQDRGDEQYF.

The chain employs TRBV28 and TRBJ2-7, with D tentatively TRBD2 (5 bases). The CDR3 consists of 14 residues. The germline CDR1 and CDR2 sequences are MDHEN and SYDVKM. V was clipped by 3 bases and J by 0 bases, with 9 bases between them. CDR3 in amino acids: CASSFLGSSYEQYF. CDR3 DNA: TGTGCCAGCAGTTTCCTGGGGAGCTCCTACGAGCAGTACTTC.

This clone was counted a single time. The V and J genes are TRBV24-1 and TRBJ2-2, with a tentative D call TRBD1 (6 bases). Trimming removed 9 bases at V and 1 base at J, with 17 bases between. The CDR3 extends over 16 amino acids. CDR1 KGHDR and CDR2 SFDVKD come from the germline V gene. Here the CDR3 DNA reads TGTGCCACCGGGACATCCGATACCGAGAACACCGGGGAGCTGTTTTTT. It codes for CATGTSDTENTGELFF.

The chain combines TRBV13 with TRBJ2-3; TRBD2 aligns across 8 bases. The CDR3 loop spans 15 amino acids. The V and J ends lost 2 bases and 2 bases, in that order; junction bases with no gene match: 3. The germline CDR1 and CDR2 sequences are PRHDT and FYEKMQ (reference sequence). CDR3 nucleotide sequence: TGTGCCAGCAGCTTACCGGGAGGGACCACAGATACGCAGTATTTT. Translated: CASSLPGGTTDTQYF.

The V call is TRBV7-9, the J call TRBJ1-2, with D unresolved. Germline CDR1 and CDR2: SEHNR and FQNEAQ (reference sequence). V was pared by 3 bases and J by 8 bases, with 13 bases between. The CDR3 sequence is 13 residues long. The CDR3 sequence: CASSFTPGNGYTF. CDR3 DNA sequence: TGTGCCAGCAGCTTCACTCCAGGAAACGGCTACACCTTC.